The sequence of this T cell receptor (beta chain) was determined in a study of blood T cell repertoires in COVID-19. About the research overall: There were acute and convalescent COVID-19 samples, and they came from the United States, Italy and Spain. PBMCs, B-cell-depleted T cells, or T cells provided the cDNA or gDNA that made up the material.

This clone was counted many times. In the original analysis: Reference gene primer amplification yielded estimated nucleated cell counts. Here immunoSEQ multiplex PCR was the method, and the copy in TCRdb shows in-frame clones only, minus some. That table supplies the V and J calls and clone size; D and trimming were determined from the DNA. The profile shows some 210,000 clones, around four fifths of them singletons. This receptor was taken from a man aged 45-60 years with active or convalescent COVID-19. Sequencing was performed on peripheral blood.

CDR3 residues: CASSSDRDYGYTF. For the CDR3, the DNA is TGCGCCAGCAGCTCGGACAGGGACTATGGCTACACCTTC. The chain carries TRBV4-1 and TRBJ1-2; 8 bases match TRBD1. The CDR3 loop spans 13 amino acids. Trimming cost V 5 bases and J 3 bases; bases outside gene matches: 2. From germline, CDR1 is MGHRA and CDR2 YSYEKL.